The rows below give T cell receptor beta chains drawn from one sample of a study of OX40 agonist ivuxolimab in advanced cancers. Using immunoSEQ multiplex PCR, the repertoire was profiled, and TCRdb retains in-frame clones only, with some absent. Altogether 75,000 to 100,000 clones are present, around nine tenths being singletons, with the ten largest covering over 0.7%. Specimen: CD4+ or CD8+ T cells sorted from blood, collected in a trial of the OX40 agonist ivuxolimab. These TCRs come from an adult with an advanced solid tumor such as melanoma, head and neck, liver or kidney cancer. CDR3s include the opening cysteine and the closing phenylalanine or tryptophan. D genes are given only for firm matches. Clone size is not always given. Where it is, it says once, few, many or a class for expanded clones.

v_gene: TRBV4-2; j_gene: TRBJ2-1; d_gene: TRBD2; abundance: NA; CDR3aa: CASSRPGGRPNEQFF; CDR3nt: TGTGCCAGCAGCCGCCCCGGCGGGAGGCCCAATGAGCAGTTCTTC
v_gene: TRBV10-3; j_gene: TRBJ2-2; d_gene: NA; abundance: NA; CDR3aa: CAIRAATANTGELFF; CDR3nt: TGTGCCATCAGGGCGGCCACCGCGAACACCGGGGAGCTGTTTTTT
v_gene: TRBV4-2; j_gene: TRBJ2-2; d_gene: NA; abundance: NA; CDR3aa: CASSQNTVLTGELFF; CDR3nt: TGTGCCAGCAGCCAAAACACCGTTCTGACCGGGGAGCTGTTTTTT
v_gene: TRBV5-1; j_gene: TRBJ2-2; d_gene: TRBD2; abundance: NA; CDR3aa: CASSVLAGDTGELFF; CDR3nt: TGCGCCAGCAGCGTACTAGCGGGGGACACCGGGGAGCTGTTTTTT
v_gene: TRBV5-6; j_gene: TRBJ1-5; d_gene: TRBD1; abundance: NA; CDR3aa: CASSLGRGSIKTQHF; CDR3nt: TGTGCCAGCAGCTTGGGCAGGGGGTCTATTAAGACCCAGCATTTT
v_gene: TRBV5-1; j_gene: TRBJ1-4; d_gene: NA; abundance: NA; CDR3aa: CASSSGTDNEKLFF; CDR3nt: TGCGCCAGCAGTTCCGGGACGGATAATGAAAAACTGTTTTTT
v_gene: TRBV28; j_gene: TRBJ1-5; d_gene: NA; abundance: NA; CDR3aa: CASSFLGFGNQPQHF; CDR3nt: TGTGCCAGCAGTTTTTTGGGGTTTGGGAATCAGCCCCAGCATTTT
v_gene: TRBV7-3; j_gene: TRBJ1-1; d_gene: NA; abundance: NA; CDR3aa: CASRRPNTEAFF; CDR3nt: TGTGCCAGCAGACGGCCGAACACTGAAGCTTTCTTT
v_gene: TRBV15; j_gene: TRBJ2-2; d_gene: TRBD2; abundance: NA; CDR3aa: CATSRDFRRGGYTGELFF; CDR3nt: TGTGCCACCAGCAGAGATTTCCGCCGGGGAGGGTACACCGGGGAGCTGTTTTTT
v_gene: TRBV5-1; j_gene: TRBJ1-1; d_gene: TRBD1; abundance: few; CDR3aa: CASSWTGVLNTEAFF; CDR3nt: TGCGCCAGCAGCTGGACAGGAGTGCTGAACACTGAAGCTTTCTTT
v_gene: TRBV5-4; j_gene: TRBJ2-5; d_gene: TRBD2; abundance: NA; CDR3aa: CASSYSGSRETQYF; CDR3nt: TGTGCCAGCAGCTATAGCGGGAGCCGAGAGACCCAGTACTTC
v_gene: TRBV27; j_gene: TRBJ2-5; d_gene: TRBD1; abundance: NA; CDR3aa: CASSLQDRGLETQYF; CDR3nt: TGTGCCAGCAGTTTACAGGACAGGGGGCTTGAGACCCAGTACTTC
v_gene: TRBV11-3; j_gene: TRBJ1-2; d_gene: NA; abundance: NA; CDR3aa: CASSLDAANYGYTF; CDR3nt: TGTGCCAGCAGCTTAGATGCGGCTAACTATGGCTACACCTTC
v_gene: TRBV27; j_gene: TRBJ1-6; d_gene: NA; abundance: NA; CDR3aa: CASSLSIFPVESPLHF; CDR3nt: TGTGCCAGCAGTTTATCGATCTTCCCCGTTGAGTCACCCCTCCACTTT
v_gene: TRBV7-7; j_gene: TRBJ2-5; d_gene: NA; abundance: once; CDR3aa: CASSLLVGEETQYF; CDR3nt: TGTGCTAGCAGCTTACTCGTGGGGGAAGAGACCCAGTACTTC
v_gene: TRBV5-1; j_gene: TRBJ2-7; d_gene: TRBD2; abundance: NA; CDR3aa: CASSLASVAGPYEQYF; CDR3nt: TGCGCCAGCAGCTTGGCCAGCGTAGCGGGACCCTACGAGCAGTACTTC
v_gene: TRBV7-9; j_gene: TRBJ1-1; d_gene: NA; abundance: NA; CDR3aa: CASSPRGSEAFF; CDR3nt: TGTGCCAGCAGCCCTAGGGGGAGTGAAGCTTTCTTT
v_gene: TRBV18; j_gene: TRBJ2-3; d_gene: TRBD2; abundance: NA; CDR3aa: CASSPTSGTDTQYF; CDR3nt: TGTGCCAGCTCACCGACTAGCGGAACAGATACGCAGTATTTT
v_gene: TRBV6-5; j_gene: TRBJ1-4; d_gene: TRBD1; abundance: NA; CDR3aa: CASSLQGAREKLFF; CDR3nt: TGTGCCAGCAGCTTACAGGGGGCGAGGGAAAAACTGTTTTTT
v_gene: TRBV7-2; j_gene: TRBJ1-1; d_gene: TRBD1; abundance: NA; CDR3aa: CASSLDRGVAFF; CDR3nt: TGTGCCAGCAGCCTGGACAGGGGTGTAGCTTTCTTT
v_gene: TRBV7-9; j_gene: TRBJ2-7; d_gene: NA; abundance: NA; CDR3aa: CASSTITGRNYEQYF; CDR3nt: TGTGCCAGCAGCACTATAACCGGGAGAAATTACGAGCAGTACTTC
v_gene: TRBV10-3; j_gene: TRBJ2-7; d_gene: TRBD1; abundance: NA; CDR3aa: CAITPDRANYEQYF; CDR3nt: TGTGCCATCACCCCCGACAGGGCCAACTACGAGCAGTACTTC
v_gene: TRBV15; j_gene: TRBJ1-1; d_gene: TRBD1; abundance: NA; CDR3aa: CATSSWTGLNTEAFF; CDR3nt: TGTGCCACCAGCTCCTGGACAGGGTTAAACACTGAAGCTTTCTTT
v_gene: TRBV5-4; j_gene: TRBJ2-7; d_gene: TRBD2; abundance: NA; CDR3aa: CASRLAGDSYEQYF; CDR3nt: TGTGCCAGCAGGCTAGCGGGGGACTCCTACGAGCAGTACTTC
v_gene: TRBV30; j_gene: TRBJ2-7; d_gene: NA; abundance: NA; CDR3aa: CAWRDSVVGEQYF; CDR3nt: TGTGCCTGGAGGGATAGCGTAGTGGGAGAGCAGTACTTC
v_gene: TRBV5-5; j_gene: TRBJ1-1; d_gene: NA; abundance: NA; CDR3aa: CASGLHTGRKGTEAFF; CDR3nt: TGTGCCAGCGGGCTTCATACCGGGAGGAAAGGCACTGAAGCTTTCTTT
v_gene: TRBV29-1; j_gene: TRBJ1-2; d_gene: NA; abundance: NA; CDR3aa: CSVGVQGGYGYTF; CDR3nt: TGCAGCGTTGGGGTTCAGGGTGGCTATGGCTACACCTTC
v_gene: TRBV6-6; j_gene: TRBJ2-7; d_gene: NA; abundance: NA; CDR3aa: CASSARLSSYEQYF; CDR3nt: TGTGCCAGCAGTGCCAGGCTATCATCCTACGAGCAGTACTTC
v_gene: TRBV9; j_gene: TRBJ2-5; d_gene: TRBD2; abundance: NA; CDR3aa: CASSVRGTSEKTQYF; CDR3nt: TGTGCCAGCAGCGTACGAGGGACTAGCGAGAAGACCCAGTACTTC
v_gene: TRBV11-2; j_gene: TRBJ2-1; d_gene: NA; abundance: NA; CDR3aa: CASSSVMGYNEQFF; CDR3nt: TGTGCCAGCAGCTCGGTTATGGGCTACAATGAGCAGTTCTTC
v_gene: TRBV7-9; j_gene: TRBJ2-5; d_gene: NA; abundance: NA; CDR3aa: CASSPRVAYQETQYF; CDR3nt: TGTGCCAGCAGCCCCCGGGTAGCGTACCAAGAGACCCAGTACTTC
v_gene: TRBV4-2; j_gene: TRBJ1-1; d_gene: NA; abundance: NA; CDR3aa: CASSQDNRNTEAFF; CDR3nt: TGTGCCAGCAGCCAAGATAATAGGAACACTGAAGCTTTCTTT
v_gene: TRBV4-1; j_gene: TRBJ1-4; d_gene: NA; abundance: NA; CDR3aa: CASSRGVEKLFF; CDR3nt: TGCGCCAGCAGCCGAGGGGTTGAAAAACTGTTTTTT
v_gene: TRBV5-1; j_gene: TRBJ2-7; d_gene: TRBD2; abundance: NA; CDR3aa: CASSSLPTSGATYEQYF; CDR3nt: TGCGCCAGCAGCTCCCTTCCGACTAGCGGGGCTACCTACGAGCAGTACTTC
v_gene: TRBV7-9; j_gene: TRBJ1-2; d_gene: TRBD1; abundance: NA; CDR3aa: CASSRDREVGYTF; CDR3nt: TGTGCCAGCAGTAGGGACAGGGAAGTTGGCTACACCTTC
v_gene: TRBV5-1; j_gene: TRBJ2-7; d_gene: NA; abundance: NA; CDR3aa: CASRHSTEVNYEQYF; CDR3nt: TGCGCCAGCAGACACTCGACGGAGGTGAACTACGAGCAGTACTTC
v_gene: TRBV9; j_gene: TRBJ1-5; d_gene: TRBD1; abundance: NA; CDR3aa: CASSPQTGTNQPQHF; CDR3nt: TGTGCCAGCAGCCCTCAGACAGGGACGAATCAGCCCCAGCATTTT
v_gene: TRBV25-1; j_gene: TRBJ2-5; d_gene: NA; abundance: NA; CDR3aa: CASSEFLGGARETQYF; CDR3nt: TGTGCCAGCAGTGAATTCCTAGGGGGGGCGCGGGAGACCCAGTACTTC
v_gene: TRBV19; j_gene: TRBJ2-7; d_gene: NA; abundance: NA; CDR3aa: CASSIGLRTYEQYF; CDR3nt: TGTGCCAGTAGTATAGGTCTCCGCACCTACGAGCAGTACTTC
v_gene: TRBV11-2; j_gene: TRBJ1-1; d_gene: NA; abundance: NA; CDR3aa: CASSLSTMNTEAFF; CDR3nt: TGTGCCAGCAGCTTAAGTACTATGAACACTGAAGCTTTCTTT
v_gene: TRBV15; j_gene: TRBJ2-3; d_gene: NA; abundance: NA; CDR3aa: CATSRAGQGTDTQYF; CDR3nt: TGTGCCACCAGCAGAGCCGGTCAGGGCACAGATACGCAGTATTTT
v_gene: TRBV19; j_gene: TRBJ1-5; d_gene: NA; abundance: few; CDR3aa: CASSPGGRTNQPQHF; CDR3nt: TGTGCCAGTAGTCCCGGGGGACGGACAAATCAGCCCCAGCATTTT
v_gene: TRBV9; j_gene: TRBJ2-7; d_gene: TRBD1; abundance: NA; CDR3aa: CASSVNPGQSYEQYF; CDR3nt: TGTGCCAGCAGCGTTAATCCGGGACAGAGCTACGAGCAGTACTTC
v_gene: TRBV7-8; j_gene: TRBJ2-3; d_gene: TRBD2; abundance: NA; CDR3aa: CASSLRIAGGSYTQYF; CDR3nt: TGTGCCAGCAGCTTGAGAATAGCGGGAGGGTCCTATACGCAGTATTTT
v_gene: TRBV5-1; j_gene: TRBJ2-7; d_gene: TRBD2; abundance: NA; CDR3aa: CASTVGAGGGYEQYF; CDR3nt: TGCGCCAGCACCGTGGGAGCGGGAGGAGGTTACGAGCAGTACTTC
v_gene: TRBV6-1; j_gene: TRBJ1-3; d_gene: NA; abundance: NA; CDR3aa: CAWGAGNTIYF; CDR3nt: TGTGCGTGGGGGGCTGGAAACACCATATATTTT
v_gene: TRBV27; j_gene: TRBJ2-2; d_gene: TRBD1; abundance: NA; CDR3aa: CASSSGTGGAAGELFF; CDR3nt: TGTGCCAGCAGTTCCGGGACAGGGGGCGCGGCCGGGGAGCTGTTTTTT
v_gene: TRBV7-3; j_gene: TRBJ2-3; d_gene: TRBD2; abundance: once; CDR3aa: CASSSGLDFDTQYF; CDR3nt: TGTGCCAGCAGCTCGGGACTAGATTTTGATACGCAGTATTTT
v_gene: TRBV30; j_gene: TRBJ2-7; d_gene: TRBD1; abundance: NA; CDR3aa: CAWARQGAYEQYF; CDR3nt: TGTGCCTGGGCTAGGCAGGGGGCGTACGAGCAGTACTTC
v_gene: TRBV2; j_gene: TRBJ2-2; d_gene: TRBD1; abundance: NA; CDR3aa: CAIGGTGGYTGELFF; CDR3nt: TGTGCCATCGGGGGGACAGGGGGGTACACCGGGGAGCTGTTTTTT
v_gene: TRBV7-3; j_gene: TRBJ2-2; d_gene: NA; abundance: once; CDR3aa: CASRPNTGELFF; CDR3nt: TGTGCCAGCAGACCAAACACCGGGGAGCTGTTTTTT
v_gene: TRBV5-6; j_gene: TRBJ2-7; d_gene: NA; abundance: NA; CDR3aa: CASSFWQGLGYEQYF; CDR3nt: TGTGCCAGCAGCTTTTGGCAGGGTCTTGGTTACGAGCAGTACTTC
v_gene: TRBV7-7; j_gene: TRBJ1-5; d_gene: NA; abundance: NA; CDR3aa: CASSLDPMPQHF; CDR3nt: TGTGCTAGCAGCTTAGATCCCATGCCCCAGCATTTT